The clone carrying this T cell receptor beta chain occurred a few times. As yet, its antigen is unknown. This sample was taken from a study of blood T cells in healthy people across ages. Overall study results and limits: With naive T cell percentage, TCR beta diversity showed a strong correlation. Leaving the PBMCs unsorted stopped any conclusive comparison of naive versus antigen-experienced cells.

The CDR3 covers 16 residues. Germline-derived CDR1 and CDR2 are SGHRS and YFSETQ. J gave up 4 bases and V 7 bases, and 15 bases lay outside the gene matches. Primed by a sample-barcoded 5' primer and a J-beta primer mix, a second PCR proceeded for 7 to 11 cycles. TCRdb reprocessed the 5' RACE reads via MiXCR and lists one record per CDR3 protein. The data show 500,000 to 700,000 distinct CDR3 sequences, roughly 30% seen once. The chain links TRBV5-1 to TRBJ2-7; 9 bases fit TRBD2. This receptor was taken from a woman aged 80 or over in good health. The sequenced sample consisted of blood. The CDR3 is CASRGGGGAQGYEQYF. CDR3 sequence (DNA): TGCGCCAGCCGAGGCGGCGGGGGGGCCCAGGGATACGAGCAGTACTTC.